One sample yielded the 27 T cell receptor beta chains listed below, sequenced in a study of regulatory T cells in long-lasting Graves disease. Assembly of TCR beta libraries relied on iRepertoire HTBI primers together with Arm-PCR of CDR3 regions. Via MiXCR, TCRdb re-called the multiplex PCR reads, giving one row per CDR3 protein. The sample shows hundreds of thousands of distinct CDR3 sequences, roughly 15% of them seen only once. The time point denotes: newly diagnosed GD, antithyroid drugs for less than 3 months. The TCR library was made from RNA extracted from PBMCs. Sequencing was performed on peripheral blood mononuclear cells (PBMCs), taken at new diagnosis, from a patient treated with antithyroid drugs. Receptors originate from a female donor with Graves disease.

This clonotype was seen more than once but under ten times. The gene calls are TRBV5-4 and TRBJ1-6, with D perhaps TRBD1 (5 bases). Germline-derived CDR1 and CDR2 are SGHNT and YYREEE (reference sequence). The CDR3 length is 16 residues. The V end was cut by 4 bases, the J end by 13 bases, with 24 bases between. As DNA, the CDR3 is TGTGCCAGCAGCCTCGACTCGGGGCAATACCGGGGGCCCCTCCACTTT. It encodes CASSLDSGQYRGPLHF.

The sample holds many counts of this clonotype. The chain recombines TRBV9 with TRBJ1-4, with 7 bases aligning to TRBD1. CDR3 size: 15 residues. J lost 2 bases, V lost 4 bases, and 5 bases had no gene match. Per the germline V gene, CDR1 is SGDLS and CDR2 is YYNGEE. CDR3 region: CASSSTGATNEKLFF. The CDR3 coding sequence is TGTGCCAGCAGCTCAACAGGGGCGACTAATGAAAAACTGTTTTTT.

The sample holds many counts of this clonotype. The DNA for the CDR3 is TGTGCCAGCCGACGGGACAGCAACAATGAGCAGTTCTTC. This sequence encodes CASRRDSNNEQFF. The chain links TRBV18 to TRBJ2-1; 7 nucleotides line up with TRBD1. CDR3 length: 13 residues. J lost 5 bases, V lost 8 bases, and 6 bases had no gene match. Germline CDR1 reads KGHSH; CDR2 reads LQKENI.

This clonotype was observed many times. The DNA for the CDR3 is TGTGCCAGCAGTTTAGCCTGGGACAGGGACTCCTACGAGCAGTACTTC. Translating gives CASSLAWDRDSYEQYF. V usage is TRBV12-3 or TRBV12-4 and J usage is TRBJ2-7; 9 nucleotides agree with TRBD1. Trimming cost V 0 bases and J 0 bases; bases outside gene matches: 3. This CDR3 is built from 16 residues.

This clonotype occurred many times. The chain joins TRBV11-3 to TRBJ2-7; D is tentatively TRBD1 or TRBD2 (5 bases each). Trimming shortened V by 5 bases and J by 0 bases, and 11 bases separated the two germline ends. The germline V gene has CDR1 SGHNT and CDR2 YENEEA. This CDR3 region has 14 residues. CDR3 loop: CASSEGRFSYEQYF. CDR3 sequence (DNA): TGTGCCAGCAGCGAGGGACGGTTCTCCTACGAGCAGTACTTC.

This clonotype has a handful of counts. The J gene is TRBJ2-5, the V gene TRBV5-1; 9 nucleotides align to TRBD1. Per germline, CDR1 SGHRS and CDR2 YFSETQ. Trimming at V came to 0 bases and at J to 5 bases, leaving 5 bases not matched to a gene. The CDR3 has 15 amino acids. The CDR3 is CASSLGTGTGETQYF. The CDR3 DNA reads TGCGCCAGCAGCTTGGGAACCGGGACAGGGGAGACCCAGTACTTC. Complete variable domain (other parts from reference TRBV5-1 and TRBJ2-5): KAGVTQTPRYLIKTRGQQVTLSCSPISGHRSVSWYQQTPGQGLQFLFEYFSETQRNKGNFPGRFSGRQFSNSRSEMNVSTLELGDSALYLCASSLGTGTGETQYFGPGTRLLVL.

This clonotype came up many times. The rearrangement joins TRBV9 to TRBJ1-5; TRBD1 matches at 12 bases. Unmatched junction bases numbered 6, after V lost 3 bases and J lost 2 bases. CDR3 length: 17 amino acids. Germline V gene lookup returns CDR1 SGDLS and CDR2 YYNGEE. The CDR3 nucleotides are TGTGCCAGCAGCGCGGGACAGGGGGCCTACGGCAATCAGCCCCAGCATTTT. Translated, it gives CASSAGQGAYGNQPQHF.

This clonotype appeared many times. The CDR3 region has the DNA TGTGCCAGCAGCCCCTCACCCACACAGGGACGGCATGGCTACACCTTC. Its translation is CASSPSPTQGRHGYTF. The chain combines TRBV7-3 with TRBJ1-2, with D tentatively TRBD1 (6 bases). CDR1 and CDR2 (germline): SGHTA, FQGTGA. The CDR3 sequence is 16 residues long. V was trimmed by 5 bases and J by 6 bases, leaving 22 bases between them. Using reference TRBV7-3 and TRBJ1-2 for the parts outside the CDR3, the full variable domain is GAGVSQTPSNKVTEKGKYVELRCDPISGHTALYWYRQSLGQGPEFLIYFQGTGAADDSGLPNDRFFAVRPEGSVSTLKIQRTERGDSAVYLCASSPSPTQGRHGYTFGSGTRLTVV.

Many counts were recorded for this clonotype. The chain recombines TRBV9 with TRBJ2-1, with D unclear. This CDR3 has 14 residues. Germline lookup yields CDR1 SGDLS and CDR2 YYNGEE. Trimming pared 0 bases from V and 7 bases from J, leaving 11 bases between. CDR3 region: CASSVAVEQNEQFF. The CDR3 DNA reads TGTGCCAGCAGCGTAGCGGTCGAACAGAATGAGCAGTTCTTC.

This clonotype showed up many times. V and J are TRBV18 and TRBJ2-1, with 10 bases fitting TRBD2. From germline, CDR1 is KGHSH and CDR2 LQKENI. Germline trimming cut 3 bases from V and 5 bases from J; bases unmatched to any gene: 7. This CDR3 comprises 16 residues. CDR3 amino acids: CASSPSRAGGDNEQFF. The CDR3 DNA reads TGTGCCAGCTCACCTTCGAGAGCGGGGGGGGACAATGAGCAGTTCTTC. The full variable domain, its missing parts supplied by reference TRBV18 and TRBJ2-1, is NAGVMQNPRHLVRRRGQEARLRCSPMKGHSHVYWYRQLPEEGLKFMVYLQKENIIDESGMPKERFSAEFPKEGPSILRIQQVVRGDSAAYFCASSPSRAGGDNEQFFGPGTRLTVL.

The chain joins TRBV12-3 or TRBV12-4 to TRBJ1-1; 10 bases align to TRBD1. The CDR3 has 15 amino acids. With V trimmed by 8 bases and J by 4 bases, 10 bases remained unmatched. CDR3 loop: CASRGSGTGVTEAFF. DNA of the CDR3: TGTGCCAGCCGAGGTTCCGGGACAGGGGTCACTGAAGCTTTCTTT.

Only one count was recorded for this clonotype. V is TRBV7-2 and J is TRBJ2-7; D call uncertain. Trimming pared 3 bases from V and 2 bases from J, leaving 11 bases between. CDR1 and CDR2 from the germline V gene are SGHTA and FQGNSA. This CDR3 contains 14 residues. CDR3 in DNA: TGTGCCAGCAGCTTTTTGGGCGGACCCTACGAGCAGTACTTC. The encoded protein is CASSFLGGPYEQYF.

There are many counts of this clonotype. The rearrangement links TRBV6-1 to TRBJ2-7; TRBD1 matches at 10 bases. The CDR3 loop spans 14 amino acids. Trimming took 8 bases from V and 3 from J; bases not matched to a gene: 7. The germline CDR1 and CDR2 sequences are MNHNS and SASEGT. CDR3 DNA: TGTGCCAGCCGGCCGGGACAGGGGATCTACGAGCAGTACTTC. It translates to CASRPGQGIYEQYF.

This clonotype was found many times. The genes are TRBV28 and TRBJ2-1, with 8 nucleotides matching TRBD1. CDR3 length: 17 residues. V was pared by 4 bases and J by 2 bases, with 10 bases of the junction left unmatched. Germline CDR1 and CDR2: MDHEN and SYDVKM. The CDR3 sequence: CASSSGGQGRAYNEQFF. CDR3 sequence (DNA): TGTGCCAGCAGTTCCGGAGGACAGGGTAGAGCCTACAATGAGCAGTTCTTC.

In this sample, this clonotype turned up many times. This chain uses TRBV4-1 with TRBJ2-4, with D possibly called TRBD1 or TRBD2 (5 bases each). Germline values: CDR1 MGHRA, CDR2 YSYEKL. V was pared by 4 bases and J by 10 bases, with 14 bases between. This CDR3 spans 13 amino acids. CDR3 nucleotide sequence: TGCGCCAGCAGCCCCCCCGGGGCCCGAATTCAGTACTTC. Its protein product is CASSPPGARIQYF.

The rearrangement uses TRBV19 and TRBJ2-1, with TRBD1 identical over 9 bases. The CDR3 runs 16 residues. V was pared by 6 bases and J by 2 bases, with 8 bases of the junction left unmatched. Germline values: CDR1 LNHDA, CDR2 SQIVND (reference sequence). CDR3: CASRIRDRVTYNEQFF. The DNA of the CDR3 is TGTGCCAGTAGGATACGGGACAGGGTTACCTACAATGAGCAGTTCTTC.

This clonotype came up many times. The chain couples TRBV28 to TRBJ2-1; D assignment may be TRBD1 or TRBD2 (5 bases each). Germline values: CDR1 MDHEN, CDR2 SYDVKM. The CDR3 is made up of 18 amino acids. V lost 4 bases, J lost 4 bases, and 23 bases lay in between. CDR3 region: CASSSRMTAEHYYNEQFF. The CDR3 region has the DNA TGTGCCAGCAGTTCGCGGATGACAGCGGAGCACTATTACAATGAGCAGTTCTTC.

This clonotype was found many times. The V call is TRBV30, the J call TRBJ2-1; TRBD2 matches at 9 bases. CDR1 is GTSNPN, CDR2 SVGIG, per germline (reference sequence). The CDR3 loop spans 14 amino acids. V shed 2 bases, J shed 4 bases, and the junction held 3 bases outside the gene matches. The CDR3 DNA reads TGTGCCTGGAGTCGGCTAGCGGGGTACAATGAGCAGTTCTTC. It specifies CAWSRLAGYNEQFF.

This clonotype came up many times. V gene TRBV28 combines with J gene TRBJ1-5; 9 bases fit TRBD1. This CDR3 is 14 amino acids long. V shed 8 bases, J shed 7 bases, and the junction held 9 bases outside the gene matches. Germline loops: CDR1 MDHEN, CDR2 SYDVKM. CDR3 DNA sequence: TGTGCCAGCTCTCCTACAGGGGGCGGACAGCCCCAGCATTTT. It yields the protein CASSPTGGGQPQHF.

The CDR3 protein is CAWSARATYEQYF. The CDR3 nucleotides are TGTGCCTGGAGTGCAAGGGCAACCTACGAGCAGTACTTC. The chain links TRBV30 to TRBJ2-7; no definite D call. CDR1 is GTSNPN, CDR2 SVGIG, per germline (reference sequence). Trimming removed 1 base at V and 2 bases at J, with 9 bases between. The length of the CDR3 is 13 residues.

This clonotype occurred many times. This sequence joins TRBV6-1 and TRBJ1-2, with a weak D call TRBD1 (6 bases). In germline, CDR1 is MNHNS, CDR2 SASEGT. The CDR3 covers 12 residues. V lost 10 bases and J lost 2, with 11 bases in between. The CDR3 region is CATRQGNYGYTF. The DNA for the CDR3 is TGTGCCACCAGGCAGGGGAACTATGGCTACACCTTC.

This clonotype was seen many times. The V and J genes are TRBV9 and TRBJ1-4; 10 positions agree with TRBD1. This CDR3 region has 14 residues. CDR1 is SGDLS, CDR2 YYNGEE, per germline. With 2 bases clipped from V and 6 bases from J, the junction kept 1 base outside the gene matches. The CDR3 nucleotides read TGTGCCAGCAGCGTGACAGGGGGCGATGAAAAACTGTTTTTT. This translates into CASSVTGGDEKLFF.

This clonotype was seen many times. Written as DNA, the CDR3 is TGCAGTGCTAAGGCCGGGGGGGGGGCCGGGAACACTGAAGCTTTCTTT. Translated: CSAKAGGGAGNTEAFF. This chain uses TRBV20-1 with TRBJ1-1; possibly TRBD1 for D (6 bases). The ends were cut back, 4 bases at V and 1 base at J, with 19 bases in the middle. From germline, CDR1 is DFQATT and CDR2 SNEGSKA (reference sequence). The CDR3 length is 16 residues.

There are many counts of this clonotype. The CDR3 coding sequence is TGTGCCAGCAGCTTAGGAGGGTGGGCAGGGGGTTACAATGAGCAGTTCTTC. Its protein is CASSLGGWAGGYNEQFF. This chain links TRBV7-2 with TRBJ2-1, with 7 bases fitting TRBD1. Germline V gene sequence: CDR1 SGHTA, CDR2 FQGNSA. The V gene end was trimmed by 1 base and the J gene end by 4 bases; junction bases not matched to a gene: 10. This CDR3 contains 17 residues.

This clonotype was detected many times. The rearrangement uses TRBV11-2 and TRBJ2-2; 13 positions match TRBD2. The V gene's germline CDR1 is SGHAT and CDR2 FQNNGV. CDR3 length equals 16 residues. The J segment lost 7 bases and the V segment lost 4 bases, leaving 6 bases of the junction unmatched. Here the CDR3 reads CASSYTSGRAVGELFF. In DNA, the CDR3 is TGTGCCAGCAGCTACACTAGCGGGAGGGCGGTCGGGGAGCTGTTTTTT.

This CDR3 reads CASSLRLGARKTQYF. The CDR3 DNA reads as TGTGCCAGCAGCTTAAGACTGGGGGCGCGGAAGACCCAGTACTTC. The gene calls are TRBV11-2 and TRBJ2-5; weak D call: TRBD1 (6 bases). CDR1 SGHAT and CDR2 FQNNGV come from the germline V gene. The CDR3 runs to 15 residues. Between the trimmed V and J ends, which lost 2 bases and 6 bases, there was a span of 16 bases.

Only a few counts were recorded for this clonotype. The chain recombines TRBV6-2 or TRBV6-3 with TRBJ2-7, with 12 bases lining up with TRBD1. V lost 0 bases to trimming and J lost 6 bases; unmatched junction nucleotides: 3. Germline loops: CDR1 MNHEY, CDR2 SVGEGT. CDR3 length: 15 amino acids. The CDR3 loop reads CASSYSGTGGGEQYF. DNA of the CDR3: TGTGCCAGCAGTTACTCCGGGACAGGGGGCGGCGAGCAGTACTTC.